This entry concerns a single TCR beta chain. The table lists this clonotype with many counts. It lacks a known antigen. The sample holds no much larger clone one base away, and base qualities are not on file. Libraries of naive CD8 T cells were generated from about 19,000 to 1,100,000 sorted cells, with 10%, 30% or 50% of the purified RNA used. Naive CD8 T cells, defined as CD8+CD4-CCR7+CD45RA+, were FACS-sorted into RLT Plus buffer on a BD FACSAria II. To test detection sensitivity, Jurkat RNA equal to over nine TCR copies was added to samples of roughly 19,000-1,100,000 naive CD8 T cells. Enrichment of CD8 T cells was done with RosetteSep CD8+ T Cell Enrichment Cocktail plus Ficoll-Paque, and ACK red cell lysis came afterward. These data are taken from a study of molecular identifiers for immune sequencing clone quantification (dated by TCRdb to the late 2010s). In terms of the full investigation: In a replicate experiment, RNA from about 21,000 or 97,000 naive CD8 T cells was split into five aliquots, four of which were sequenced. CD8 T cells were used in a methods study to benchmark molecular-identifier clustering-based TCR repertoire sequencing (MIDCIRS) and TCR RNA copy counting.

From the cysteine up to the phenylalanine, the CDR3 has a length of 15 residues. CDR3 DNA is the only sequence kept; it has 45 bases, read in frame from the first base. According to the germline V gene (reference sequence), CDR1 reads DFQATT and CDR2 reads SNEGSKA. V is pared back by 0 bases and J by 4 bases, with 16 bases lying between the germline termini. The receptor library was made with PCR. Sequenced on a NextSeq 500. Bulk TCR libraries were prepared as previously described, using TCR primers listed in Table S5. Total RNA was purified with the Qiagen AllPrep DNA/RNA kit. Before analysis, reads from multiple sequencing runs of one library were combined. On the study's bioinformatics: Reads were retained only if their TCR constant sequence matched exactly, and those retained reads were trimmed to 150 nt and grouped according to their 12-nt molecular barcodes. Reads within each barcode group were sub-clustered using a 15% Levenshtein threshold, and quality-weighted consensus sequences were constructed for each RNA molecule. Non-functional sequences were discarded, and so were lower-count sequences lying one edit away from another sequence. Based on a fit of two negative binomial distributions, barcode sub-clusters having less than 20% of the maximum read count were discarded. Using fastp at Q25 and MiXCR, TCRdb reprocessed the public reads and kept productive beta chains. Duplicate CDR3 protein sequences are folded into a single record with the most common DNA and genes. The V and J calls were not made by the authors but by TCRdb's processing. For this sample the table gives under 350,000 distinct CDR3 sequences, of which 24% were detected only once. About 0.71% of the sample rests with the top ten.

Summary of the overall study and its limitations: Identical TCR molecules sharing a barcode could cause highly expanded clone sizes to be underestimated. Modeling estimated about 2.8 recovered TCR RNA copies per cell, compared with approximately 9.5 by digital PCR, which implies roughly 29% capture efficiency. Without barcode sub-clustering, chimeric consensus sequences inflated TCR diversity; chimeras reached as high as 47%. The naive libraries included spiked-in Jurkat TCR RNA (roughly nine copies' worth), and this RNA is not part of the donor repertoire. Even against a background of about a million naive CD8 T cells, spiked-in Jurkat TCR RNA amounting to a single cell's worth was reported to be detectable. In CMV-specific effector cells, clones with more than 20 RNA copies contained over 97% of molecules, whereas in naive cells such clones contained under 1% of molecules.

The rearranged chain carries TRBV20-1 and TRBJ2-7; 6 matching bases give a weak D call of TRBD2. The specimen was naive CD8+ T cells from blood, with Jurkat cell RNA spiked in. The cell subset or site label of this sample denotes: FACS-sorted CD8+CD4-CCR7+CD45RA+ naive T cells. This clonotype originated in a human donor in good health. Some libraries in this study had Jurkat cell RNA spiked in. The DNA is as follows: TGCAGTGCTAGAGATCTCGCGGGGCTCGGGTACGAGCAGTACTTC. It specifies CSARDLAGLGYEQYF.